This T cell receptor (beta chain) was documented in a study of identical twins listed by TCRdb under 2016. Regarding the research as a whole: TCR alpha and beta repertoires from monozygotic twins, unrelated adults of various ages and cord blood were deep-sequenced to test whether fetal clonotypes persist. To rule out contamination, replicate twin experiments were performed at different times with different library preparation protocols. What the research found in general, with its limitations: Because the same donors could not be followed over many years, the conclusions depended on cross-sectional statistical analysis. A weaker excess of twin sharing was found in beta out-of-frame sequences because the signal-to-noise ratio was lowered by fewer shared sequences. Fewer insertions were carried by abundant cord blood beta clonotypes, a similar but weaker trend appeared in young adult naive repertoires, and no such trend appeared in memory repertoires. Compared with coincidental sharing between unrelated individuals, out-of-frame TCR alpha sequences shared between twins showed an excess of sequences with low generation probability. Zero-insertion analyses could be partly confounded by invariant T cells such as MAIT and iNKT, although diverse VJ usage argued against such confounding for most clonotypes. In monozygotic twins, out-of-frame TCR alpha sharing was systematically underestimated by recombination models, although the models agreed with sharing between unrelated individuals.

This clonotype was seen a few times. Its antigen has not been determined. The input lacks base qualities; no much larger clone sits a single base away. From the germline V gene, CDR1 is KGHSY and CDR2 is FQNENV. Here V drops 3 bases and J drops 7 bases, and the junction holds 5 bases not matched to any gene. Counted from cysteine to phenylalanine, this CDR3 has 15 amino acids. The kept DNA is CDR3 alone, 45 bases in frame from the first base. Library construction relied on 5' RACE. Sequencing took place on an Illumina HiSeq 2000. Template switching introduced a universal primer binding site; the final cDNA contained a unique molecular identifier, enabling accurate counting of TCR cDNA molecules. Specific primers in the conserved constant-segment region were used to synthesize first-strand cDNA for the TCR alpha and beta chains. Each cDNA library was double barcoded, with a SMART-Mk sample barcode plus Illumina barcodes, to control for contamination. TruSeq adapter sequences and Illumina sample barcodes were added in two successive PCR steps. Sequencing of the TCR alpha and beta cDNA libraries was done on the Illumina HiSeq platform using custom primers. The authors processed their data as follows. MiGEC was used to process raw reads and extract unique molecular identifiers, and MiXCR was used to find CDR3 positions. For each individual, recombination models were inferred using an EM algorithm with the repgenHMM and IGoR tools. Shared clonotype analysis was performed with the tcR package in R, normalizing sharing by the product of cloneset sizes. To study raw recombination free of thymic and clonal selection effects, out-of-frame nonproductive sequences were analyzed. The public sequencing data were trimmed at Q25 with fastp and processed into clonotypes with MiXCR by TCRdb, which kept only in-frame beta chains. Each entry merges the rows of one CDR3 protein and shows their most common DNA and genes. In this record, the V and J calls reflect TCRdb's handling and not the investigators' own analysis. The sample has about 550,000 distinct CDR3 sequences on record, about a fifth of them singletons. The biggest ten clones account for roughly 0.5% of the sample.

Every donor in the study was a healthy Caucasian. Three pairs of female monozygotic twins, all aged roughly 18 to 29 years, made up the twin cohort. Positive isolation kits from Invitrogen were used to isolate the CD4+ and CD8+ T cell populations. The same data also contributed to another study, on yellow fever vaccine responses in identical twins. The second investigation adds: The T cell response to vaccination in identical twins was reported by the authors to appear partly convergent and partly personalized. Focusing on identical twins, the study followed the T cell clones that responded to the vaccine, and did so with precision.

This receptor was obtained from a woman younger than 30 in good health. Rearrangement joined TRBV16 to TRBJ2-7, with 14 bases aligning to TRBD2. The sample consisted of CD4+ T cells sorted from blood. The DNA sequence is TGTGCCAGCAGCCAGACTAGCGGGAGGGCACGGGAGCAGTACTTC. Its protein product is CASSQTSGRAREQYF.